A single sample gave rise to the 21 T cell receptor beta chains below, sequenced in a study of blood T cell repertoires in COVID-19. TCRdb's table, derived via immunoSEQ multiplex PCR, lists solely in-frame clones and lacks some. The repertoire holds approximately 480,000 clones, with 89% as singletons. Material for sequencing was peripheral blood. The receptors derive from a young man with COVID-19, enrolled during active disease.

The CDR3 coding sequence is TGCGCCAGCAGTCCTCCTCAGAATGGTCACAGGGCAGAGTATGGCTACACCTTC. This translates into CASSPPQNGHRAEYGYTF. This chain connects TRBV23-1 to TRBJ1-2, with a tentative D call TRBD1 (6 bases). TRBV23-1 is identified as an open reading frame with a role that is uncertain. The V and J ends lost 4 bases and 5 bases respectively, with 26 bases between them. CDR3 size: 18 residues.

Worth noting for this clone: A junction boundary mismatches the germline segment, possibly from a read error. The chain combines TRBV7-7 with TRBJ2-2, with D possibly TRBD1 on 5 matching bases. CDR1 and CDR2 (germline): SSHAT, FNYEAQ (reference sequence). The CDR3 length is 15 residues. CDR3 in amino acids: CASSPSVTVDGELFF. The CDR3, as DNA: TGTGCTAGCAGCCCTTCCGTGACAGTAGACGGGGAGCTGTTTTTT. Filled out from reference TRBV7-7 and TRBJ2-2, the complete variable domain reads GAGVSQSPRYKVTKRGQDVTLRCDPISSHATLYWYQQALGQGPEFLTYFNYEAQPDKSGLPSDRFSAERPEGSISTLTIQRTEQRDSAMYRCASSPSVTVDGELFFGEGSRLTVL.

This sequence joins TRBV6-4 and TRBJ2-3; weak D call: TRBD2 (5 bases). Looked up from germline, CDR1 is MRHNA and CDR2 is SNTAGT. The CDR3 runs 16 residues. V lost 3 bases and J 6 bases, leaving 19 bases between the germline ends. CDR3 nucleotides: TGTGCCAGCAGTGAGCAGTCGGGGTTTGGATGGGATACGCAGTATTTT. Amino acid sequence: CASSEQSGFGWDTQYF.

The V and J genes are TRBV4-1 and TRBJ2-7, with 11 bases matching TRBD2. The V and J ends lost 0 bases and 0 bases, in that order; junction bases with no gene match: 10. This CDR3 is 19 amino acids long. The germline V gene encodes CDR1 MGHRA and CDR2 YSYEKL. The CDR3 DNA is TGCGCCAGCAGCCAAGATGGTCCTAGCGGGAGGATCCTCTCCTACGAGCAGTACTTC. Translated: CASSQDGPSGRILSYEQYF.

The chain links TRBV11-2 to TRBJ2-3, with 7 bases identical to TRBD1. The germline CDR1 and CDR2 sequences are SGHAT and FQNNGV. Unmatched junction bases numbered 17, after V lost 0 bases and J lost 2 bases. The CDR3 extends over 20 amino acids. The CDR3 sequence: CASSLDYWTLRQGFTDTQYF. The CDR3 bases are TGTGCCAGCAGCTTAGATTACTGGACCCTTAGACAGGGATTCACAGATACGCAGTATTTT. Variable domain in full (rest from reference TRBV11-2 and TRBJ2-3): EAGVAQSPRYKIIEKRQSVAFWCNPISGHATLYWYQQILGQGPKLLIQFQNNGVVDDSQLPKDRFSAERLKGVDSTLKIQPAKLEDSAVYLCASSLDYWTLRQGFTDTQYFGPGTRLTVL.

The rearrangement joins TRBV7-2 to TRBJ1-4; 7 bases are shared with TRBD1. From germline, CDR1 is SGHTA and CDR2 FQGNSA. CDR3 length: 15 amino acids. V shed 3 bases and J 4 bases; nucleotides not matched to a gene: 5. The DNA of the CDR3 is TGTGCCAGCAGCTTGGGGGGACAGCATAATGAAAAACTGTTTTTT. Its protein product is CASSLGGQHNEKLFF.

The CDR3 sequence is CASSNTGASYGYTF. Written as DNA, the CDR3 is TGTGCCAGCAGCAATACAGGGGCAAGCTATGGCTACACCTTC. The V gene is TRBV5-8, the J gene TRBJ1-2, with 7 bases aligning to TRBD1. CDR1 is SGHTS, CDR2 YDEGEE, per germline. The CDR3 runs to 14 residues. Unmatched junction bases numbered 7, after V lost 4 bases and J lost 4 bases.

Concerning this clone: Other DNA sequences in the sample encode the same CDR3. CDR3 loop: CASSRSGGTDTQYF. The CDR3 bases are TGTGCCAGCAGCAGAAGCGGTGGCACAGATACGCAGTATTTT. V gene TRBV5-5 combines with J gene TRBJ2-3, with D possibly TRBD2 on 5 matching bases. CDR3 length equals 14 residues. Deletions cut 4 bases from V and 1 base from J, with 10 bases between. From germline, CDR1 is SGHKS and CDR2 YYEKEE (reference sequence).

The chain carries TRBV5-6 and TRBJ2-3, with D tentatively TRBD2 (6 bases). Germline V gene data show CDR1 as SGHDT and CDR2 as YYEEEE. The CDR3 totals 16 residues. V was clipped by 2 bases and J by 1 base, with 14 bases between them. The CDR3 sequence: CASSFVAREGTDTQYF. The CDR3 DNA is TGTGCCAGCAGCTTCGTGGCGAGGGAGGGCACAGATACGCAGTATTTT.

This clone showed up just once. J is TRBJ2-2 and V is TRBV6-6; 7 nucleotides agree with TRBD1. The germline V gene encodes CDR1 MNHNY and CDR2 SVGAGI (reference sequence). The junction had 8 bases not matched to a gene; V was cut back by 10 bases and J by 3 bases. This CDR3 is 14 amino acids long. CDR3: CATLRDSDTGELFF. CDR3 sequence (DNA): TGTGCCACCCTCCGGGACAGTGACACCGGGGAGCTGTTTTTT.

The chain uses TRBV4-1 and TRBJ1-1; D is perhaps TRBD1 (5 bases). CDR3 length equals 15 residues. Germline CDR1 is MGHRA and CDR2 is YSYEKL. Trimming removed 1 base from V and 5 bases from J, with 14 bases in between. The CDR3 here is CASSQGSGSRTEAFF. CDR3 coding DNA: TGCGCCAGCAGCCAAGGTTCAGGGTCGAGGACTGAAGCTTTCTTT.

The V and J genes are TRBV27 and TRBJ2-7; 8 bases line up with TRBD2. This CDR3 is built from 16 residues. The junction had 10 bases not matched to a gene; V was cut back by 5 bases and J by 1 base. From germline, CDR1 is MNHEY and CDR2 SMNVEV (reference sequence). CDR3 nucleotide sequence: TGTGCCAGCAGTGCGGCCCGTCGGGGGGGATCCTACGAGCAGTACTTC. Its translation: CASSAARRGGSYEQYF.

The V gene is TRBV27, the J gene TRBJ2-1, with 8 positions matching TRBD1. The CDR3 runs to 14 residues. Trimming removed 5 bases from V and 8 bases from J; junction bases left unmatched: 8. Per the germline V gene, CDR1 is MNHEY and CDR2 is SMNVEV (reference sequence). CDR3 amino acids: CASSLLDRGYEQFF. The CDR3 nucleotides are TGTGCCAGCAGTCTCCTCGACAGGGGTTATGAGCAGTTCTTC.

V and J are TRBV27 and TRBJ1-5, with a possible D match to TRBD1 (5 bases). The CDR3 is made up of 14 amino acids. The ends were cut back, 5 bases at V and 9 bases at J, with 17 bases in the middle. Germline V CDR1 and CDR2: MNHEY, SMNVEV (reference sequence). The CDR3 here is CASSIGRGGGPQHF. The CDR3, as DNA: TGTGCCAGCAGTATCGGACGGGGGGGTGGGCCCCAGCATTTT.

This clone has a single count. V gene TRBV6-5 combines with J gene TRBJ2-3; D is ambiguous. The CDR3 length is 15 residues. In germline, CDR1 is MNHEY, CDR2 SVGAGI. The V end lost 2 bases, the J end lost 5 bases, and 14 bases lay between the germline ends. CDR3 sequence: CASSYRPWALDTQYF. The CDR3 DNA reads TGTGCCAGCAGTTACCGACCCTGGGCCTTAGATACGCAGTATTTT.

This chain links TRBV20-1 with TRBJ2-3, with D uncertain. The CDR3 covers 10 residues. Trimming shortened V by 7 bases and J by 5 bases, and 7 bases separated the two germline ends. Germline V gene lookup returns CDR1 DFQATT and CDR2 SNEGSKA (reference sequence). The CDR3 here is CSVFKDTQYF. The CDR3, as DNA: TGCAGTGTCTTTAAAGATACGCAGTATTTT.

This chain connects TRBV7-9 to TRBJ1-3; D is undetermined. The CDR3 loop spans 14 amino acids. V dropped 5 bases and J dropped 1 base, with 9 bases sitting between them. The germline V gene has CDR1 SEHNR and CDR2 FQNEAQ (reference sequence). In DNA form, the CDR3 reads TGTGCCAGCAGCCCACCTCGGTCTGGAAACACCATATATTTT. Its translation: CASSPPRSGNTIYF.

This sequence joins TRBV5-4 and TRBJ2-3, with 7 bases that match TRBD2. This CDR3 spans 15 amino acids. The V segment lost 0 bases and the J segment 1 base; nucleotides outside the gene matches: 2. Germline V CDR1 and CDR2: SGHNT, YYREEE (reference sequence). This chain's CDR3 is CASSLAAGGTDTQYF. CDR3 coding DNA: TGTGCCAGCAGCTTGGCGGCGGGAGGCACAGATACGCAGTATTTT.

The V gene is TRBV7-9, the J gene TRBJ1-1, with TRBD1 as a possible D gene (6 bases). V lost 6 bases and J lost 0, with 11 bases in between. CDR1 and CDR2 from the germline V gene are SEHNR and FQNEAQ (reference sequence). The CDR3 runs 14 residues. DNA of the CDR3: TGTGCCAGCAGATCAGGGGCTATGAACACTGAAGCTTTCTTT. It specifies CASRSGAMNTEAFF.

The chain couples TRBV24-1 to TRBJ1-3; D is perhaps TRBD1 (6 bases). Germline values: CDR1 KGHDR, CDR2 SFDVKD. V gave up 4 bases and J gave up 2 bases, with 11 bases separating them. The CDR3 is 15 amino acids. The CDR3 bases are TGTGCCACCAGTGAGTCCGAGGGGGCTGGAAACACCATATATTTT. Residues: CATSESEGAGNTIYF.

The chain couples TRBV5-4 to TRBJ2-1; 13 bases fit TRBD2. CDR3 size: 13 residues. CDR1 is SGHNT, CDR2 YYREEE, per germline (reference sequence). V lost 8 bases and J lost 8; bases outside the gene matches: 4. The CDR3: CARTGLAGYEQFF. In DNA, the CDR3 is TGTGCCAGGACGGGACTAGCGGGATATGAGCAGTTCTTC.